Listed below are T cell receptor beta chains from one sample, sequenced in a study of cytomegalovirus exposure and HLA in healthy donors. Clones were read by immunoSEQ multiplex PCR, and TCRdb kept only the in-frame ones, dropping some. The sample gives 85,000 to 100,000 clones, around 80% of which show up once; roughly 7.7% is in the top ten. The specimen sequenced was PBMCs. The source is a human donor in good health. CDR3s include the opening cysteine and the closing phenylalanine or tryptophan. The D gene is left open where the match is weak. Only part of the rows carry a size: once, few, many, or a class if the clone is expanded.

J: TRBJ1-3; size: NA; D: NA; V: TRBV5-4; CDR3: CASSTQGPPTGNTIYF; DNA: TGTGCCAGCAGTACCCAGGGTCCGCCAACTGGAAACACCATATATTTT
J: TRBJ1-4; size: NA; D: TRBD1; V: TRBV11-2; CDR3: CASSPDRGTNEKLFF; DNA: TGTGCCAGCAGCCCGGACAGGGGAACTAATGAAAAACTGTTTTTT
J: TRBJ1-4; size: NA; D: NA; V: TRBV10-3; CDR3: CAISEPTGGSEKLFF; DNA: TGTGCCATCAGTGAGCCGACTGGGGGGAGTGAAAAACTGTTTTTT
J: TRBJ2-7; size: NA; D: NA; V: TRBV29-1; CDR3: CSVRLGPGEQYF; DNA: TGCAGCGTCCGACTCGGCCCGGGCGAGCAGTACTTC
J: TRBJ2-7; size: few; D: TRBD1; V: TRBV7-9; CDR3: CASSLVGTDYEQYF; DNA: TGTGCCAGCAGCTTAGTAGGGACAGACTACGAGCAGTACTTC
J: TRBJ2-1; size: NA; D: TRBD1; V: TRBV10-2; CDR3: CASSGGSVLGQGYNEQFF; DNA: TGCGCCAGCAGTGGAGGCTCGGTTTTAGGACAGGGGTACAATGAGCAGTTCTTC
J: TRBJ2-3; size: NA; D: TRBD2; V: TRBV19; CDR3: CASSSGTTTDTQYF; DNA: TGTGCCAGTAGTTCCGGGACTACCACAGATACGCAGTATTTT
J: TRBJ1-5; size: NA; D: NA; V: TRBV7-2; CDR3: CASSPSGEGNQPQHF; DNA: TGTGCCAGCAGCCCCTCAGGGGAAGGCAATCAGCCCCAGCATTTT
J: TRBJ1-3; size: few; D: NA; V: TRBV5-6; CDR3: CASSLPTRFGNTIYF; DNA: TGTGCCAGCAGCTTGCCCACTAGGTTTGGAAACACCATATATTTT
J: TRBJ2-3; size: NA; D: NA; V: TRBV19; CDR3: CASSGGKSTDTQYF; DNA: TGTGCCAGTAGCGGAGGGAAAAGCACAGATACGCAGTATTTT
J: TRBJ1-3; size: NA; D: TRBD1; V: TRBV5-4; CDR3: CASSLGQGDTIYF; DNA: TGTGCCAGCAGCCTGGGACAGGGCGACACCATATATTTT
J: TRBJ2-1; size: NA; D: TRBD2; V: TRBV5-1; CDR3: CASSSGLAASSYNEQFF; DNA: TGCGCCAGCAGCTCTGGACTAGCGGCAAGCTCCTACAATGAGCAGTTCTTC
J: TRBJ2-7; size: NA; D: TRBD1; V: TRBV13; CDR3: CASSSGTGSYEQYF; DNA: TGTGCCAGCAGCTCTGGGACAGGGAGCTACGAGCAGTACTTC
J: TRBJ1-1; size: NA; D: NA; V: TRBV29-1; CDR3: CSVQQGNTEAFF; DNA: TGCAGCGTACAACAGGGGAACACTGAAGCTTTCTTT
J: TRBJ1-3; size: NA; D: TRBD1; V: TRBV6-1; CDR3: CASSATGTGWSSGNTIYF; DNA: TGTGCCAGCAGTGCAACCGGGACAGGGTGGAGCTCTGGAAACACCATATATTTT
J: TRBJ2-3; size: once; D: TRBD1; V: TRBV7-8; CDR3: CASSPRDRAPDTQYF; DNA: TGTGCCAGCAGCCCAAGGGACAGGGCCCCAGATACGCAGTATTTT
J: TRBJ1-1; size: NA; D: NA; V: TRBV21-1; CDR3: CASSKGGAGWNTEAFF; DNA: TGTGCCAGCAGCAAAGGAGGGGCGGGATGGAACACTGAAGCTTTCTTT
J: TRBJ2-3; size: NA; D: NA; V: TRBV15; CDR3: CATSRDPLWTTGDTQYF; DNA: TGTGCCACCAGCAGAGATCCCCTGTGGACTACGGGGGATACGCAGTATTTT
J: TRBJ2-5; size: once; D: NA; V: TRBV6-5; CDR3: CASRRTQQETQYF; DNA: TGTGCCAGCAGGAGGACACAGCAAGAGACCCAGTACTTC
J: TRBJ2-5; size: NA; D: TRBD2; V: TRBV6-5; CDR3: CASSYSESGVQETQYF; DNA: TGTGCCAGCAGTTACTCGGAGAGCGGGGTACAAGAGACCCAGTACTTC
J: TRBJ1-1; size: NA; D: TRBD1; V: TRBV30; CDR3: CAWSLTGGNTEAFF; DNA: TGTGCCTGGAGTTTAACAGGGGGAAATACTGAAGCTTTCTTT
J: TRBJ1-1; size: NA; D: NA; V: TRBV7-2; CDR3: CASSKQGYTEAFF; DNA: TGTGCCAGCAGCAAACAGGGATACACTGAAGCTTTCTTT
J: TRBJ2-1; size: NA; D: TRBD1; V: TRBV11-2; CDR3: CASSQKTGSPNEQFF; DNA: TGTGCCAGCAGCCAAAAGACAGGGTCCCCCAATGAGCAGTTCTTC
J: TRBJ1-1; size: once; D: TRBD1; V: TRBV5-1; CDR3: CATRGGNTEAFF; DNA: TGCGCCACCAGGGGGGGGAACACTGAAGCTTTCTTT
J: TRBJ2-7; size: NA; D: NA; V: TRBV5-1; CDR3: CASSTEAAEQYF; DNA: TGCGCCAGCAGCACCGAAGCGGCCGAGCAGTACTTC
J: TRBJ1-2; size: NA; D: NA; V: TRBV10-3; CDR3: CAISEISGEVEGYTF; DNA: TGTGCCATCAGTGAGATTTCAGGGGAAGTTGAGGGCTACACCTTC
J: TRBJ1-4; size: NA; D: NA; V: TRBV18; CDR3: CASSPGPAGEKLFF; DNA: TGTGCCAGCTCACCGGGACCGGCGGGAGAAAAACTGTTTTTT
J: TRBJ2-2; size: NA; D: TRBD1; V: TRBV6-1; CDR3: CASSETGARTGELFF; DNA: TGTGCCAGCAGCGAGACAGGGGCGCGTACCGGGGAGCTGTTTTTT
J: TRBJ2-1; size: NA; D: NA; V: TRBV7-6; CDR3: CASSPFGEEQFF; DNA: TGTGCCAGCAGCCCCTTCGGGGAGGAGCAGTTCTTC
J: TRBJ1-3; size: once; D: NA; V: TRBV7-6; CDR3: CASSSTGSGNTIYF; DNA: TGTGCCAGCAGCTCTACAGGTTCTGGAAACACCATATATTTT
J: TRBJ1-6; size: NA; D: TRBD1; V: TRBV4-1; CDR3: CASSRQSDRLNSPLHF; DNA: TGCGCCAGCAGCCGACAATCGGACAGGCTAAATTCACCCCTCCACTTT